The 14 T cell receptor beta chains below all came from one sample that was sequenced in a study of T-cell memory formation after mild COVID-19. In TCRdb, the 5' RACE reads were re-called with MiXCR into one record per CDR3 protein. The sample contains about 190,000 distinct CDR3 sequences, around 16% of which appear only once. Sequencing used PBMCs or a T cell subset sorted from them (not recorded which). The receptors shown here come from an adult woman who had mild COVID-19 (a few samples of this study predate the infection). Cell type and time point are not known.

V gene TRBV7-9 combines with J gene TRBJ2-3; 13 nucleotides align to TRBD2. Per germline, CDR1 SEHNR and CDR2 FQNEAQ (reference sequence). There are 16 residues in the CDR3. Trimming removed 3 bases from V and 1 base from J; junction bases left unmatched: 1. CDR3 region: CASSFGLAGGTDTQYF. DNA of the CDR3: TGTGCCAGCAGCTTCGGACTAGCGGGGGGCACAGATACGCAGTATTTT.

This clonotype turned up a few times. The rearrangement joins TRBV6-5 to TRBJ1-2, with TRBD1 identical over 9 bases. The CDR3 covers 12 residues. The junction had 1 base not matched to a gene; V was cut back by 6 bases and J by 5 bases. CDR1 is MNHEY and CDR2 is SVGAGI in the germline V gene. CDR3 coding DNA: TGTGCCAGCAGCGGGACAGGGTATGGCTACACCTTC. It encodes CASSGTGYGYTF.

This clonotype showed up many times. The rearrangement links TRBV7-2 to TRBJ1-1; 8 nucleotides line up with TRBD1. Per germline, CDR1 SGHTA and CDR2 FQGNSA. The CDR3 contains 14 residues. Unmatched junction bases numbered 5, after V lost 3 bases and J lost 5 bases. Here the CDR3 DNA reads TGTGCCAGCAGCTTCGGACAGGGTCGGACTGAAGCTTTCTTT. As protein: CASSFGQGRTEAFF.

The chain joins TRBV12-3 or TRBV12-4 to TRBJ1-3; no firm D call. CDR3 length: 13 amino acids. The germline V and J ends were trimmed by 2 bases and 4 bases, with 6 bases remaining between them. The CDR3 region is CASSLNLGNTIYF. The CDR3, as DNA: TGTGCCAGCAGTTTAAACCTAGGAAACACCATATATTTT.

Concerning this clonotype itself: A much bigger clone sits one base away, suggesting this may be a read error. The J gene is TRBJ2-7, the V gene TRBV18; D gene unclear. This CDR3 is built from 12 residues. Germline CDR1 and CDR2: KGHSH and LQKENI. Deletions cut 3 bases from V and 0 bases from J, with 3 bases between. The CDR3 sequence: CASSPTSYEQYF. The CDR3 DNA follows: TGTGCCAGCTCACCTACCTCCTACGAGCAGTACTTC.

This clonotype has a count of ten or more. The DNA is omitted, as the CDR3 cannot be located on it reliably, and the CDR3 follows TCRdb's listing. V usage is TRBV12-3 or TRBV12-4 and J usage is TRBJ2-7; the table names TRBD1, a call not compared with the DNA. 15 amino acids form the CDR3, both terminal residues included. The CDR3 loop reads CASSSSRGGYYEQYF.

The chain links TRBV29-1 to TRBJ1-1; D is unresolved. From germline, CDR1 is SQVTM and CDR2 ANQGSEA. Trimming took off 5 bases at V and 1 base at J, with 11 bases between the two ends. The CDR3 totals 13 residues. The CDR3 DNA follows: TGCAGCGTTAAGGTCGGTGGGAACACTGAAGCTTTCTTT. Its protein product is CSVKVGGNTEAFF.

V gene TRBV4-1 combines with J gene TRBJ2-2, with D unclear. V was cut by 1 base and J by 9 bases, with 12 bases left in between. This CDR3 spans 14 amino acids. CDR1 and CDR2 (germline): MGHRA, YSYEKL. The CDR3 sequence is CASSQGQQPRELFF. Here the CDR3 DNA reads TGCGCCAGCAGCCAAGGCCAACAGCCCCGGGAGCTGTTTTTT.

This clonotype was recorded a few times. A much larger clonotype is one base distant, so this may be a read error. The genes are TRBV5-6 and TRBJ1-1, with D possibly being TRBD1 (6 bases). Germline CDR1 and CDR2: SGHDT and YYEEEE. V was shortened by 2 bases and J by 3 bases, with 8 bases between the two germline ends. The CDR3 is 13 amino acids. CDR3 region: CASSFTGYTEAFF. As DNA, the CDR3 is TGTGCCAGCAGCTTTACAGGGTACACTGAAGCTTTCTTT.

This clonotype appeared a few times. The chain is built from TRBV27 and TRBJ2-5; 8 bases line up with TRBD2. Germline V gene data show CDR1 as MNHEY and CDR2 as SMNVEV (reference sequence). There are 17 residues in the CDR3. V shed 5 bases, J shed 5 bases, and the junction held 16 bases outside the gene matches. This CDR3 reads CASSRVGAGGRRETQYF. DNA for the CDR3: TGTGCCAGCAGTCGGGTGGGTGCGGGAGGCCGACGGGAGACCCAGTACTTC.

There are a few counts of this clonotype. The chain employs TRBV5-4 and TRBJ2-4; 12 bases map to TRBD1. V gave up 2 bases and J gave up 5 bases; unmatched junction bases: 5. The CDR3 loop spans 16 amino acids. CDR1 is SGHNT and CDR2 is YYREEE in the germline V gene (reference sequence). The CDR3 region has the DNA TGTGCCAGCAGCTTTCCGGGACAGGGGGCGCAAAACATTCAGTACTTC. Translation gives CASSFPGQGAQNIQYF. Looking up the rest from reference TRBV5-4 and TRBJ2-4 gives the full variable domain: ETGVTQSPTHLIKTRGQQVTLRCSSQSGHNTVSWYQQALGQGPQFIFQYYREEENGRGNFPPRFSGLQFPNYSSELNVNALELDDSALYLCASSFPGQGAQNIQYFGAGTRLSVL.

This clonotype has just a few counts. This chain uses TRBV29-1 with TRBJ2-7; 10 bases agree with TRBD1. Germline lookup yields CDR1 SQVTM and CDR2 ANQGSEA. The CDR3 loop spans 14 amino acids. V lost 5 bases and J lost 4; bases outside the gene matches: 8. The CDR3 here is CSVTPRDRGYEQYF. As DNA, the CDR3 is TGCAGCGTTACTCCCCGGGACAGGGGTTACGAGCAGTACTTC.

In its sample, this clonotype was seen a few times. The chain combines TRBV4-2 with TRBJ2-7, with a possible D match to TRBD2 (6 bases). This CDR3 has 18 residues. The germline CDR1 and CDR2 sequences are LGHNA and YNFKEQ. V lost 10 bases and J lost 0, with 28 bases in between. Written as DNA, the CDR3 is TGTGCCAACAGATCTCAGACCCGGGGGACTGCGAGCTCCTACGAGCAGTACTTC. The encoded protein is CANRSQTRGTASSYEQYF.

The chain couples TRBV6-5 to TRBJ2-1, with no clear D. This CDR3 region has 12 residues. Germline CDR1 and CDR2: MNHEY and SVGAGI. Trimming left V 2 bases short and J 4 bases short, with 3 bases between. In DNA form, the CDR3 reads TGTGCCAGCAGTTACCGGTACAATGAGCAGTTCTTC. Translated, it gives CASSYRYNEQFF.